This T cell receptor (beta chain) derives from a study of T-cell reconstitution after alpha-beta-depleted transplantation in children (dated by TCRdb to the mid-2010s). At the level of the whole study: T-cell immune reconstitution after TCRalphabeta/CD19-depleted allogeneic hematopoietic cell transplantation in children was quantitatively tracked in the study by means of TCR repertoire profiling. What the study reported, not specific to this receptor: The high TCRbeta diversity at day 60 in some patients was ascribed to recipient T cells and intrathymic progenitors that had survived conditioning. Hyperexpanded clone frequencies declined over subsequent months; after one year, T-cell counts and TCRbeta diversity were mostly attributed to newly produced T cells. Apparently early alphabetaT-cell count recovery about two months after transplant reportedly relied on only several hundred rapidly expanded clones derived from non-depleted graft cells.

This clonotype was seen a handful of times. Its antigen is still unknown. Within one base of it there is no much larger clone, and no base qualities were kept. Library method: PCR. TCRdb shows the sequencer as Illumina HiSeq 2500. To normalize quantification of the TCRbeta repertoire, the TCR libraries were built with molecular barcoding that relied on unique molecular identifiers. TCRdb reworked the public reads: Q25 trimming with fastp, MiXCR clone assembly, productive beta chains retained. Every CDR3 protein is listed once, alongside the most common genes and DNA of its rows. This sample holds roughly 310,000 distinct CDR3 sequences; more than 20% were observed only once. Of the sample, approximately 11% is held by the ten largest clones. The sample's treatment or condition, from its label and the paper: allogeneic hematopoietic cell transplantation with graft depleted of TCRalphabeta T cells and CD19 B cells. TCRalphabeta/CD19-depleted allogeneic hematopoietic cell grafts were given to the transplant recipients, all of whom were children.

Sequenced material: PBMCs, mostly from graft donor cells, taken 180 days after TCRalphabeta/CD19-depleted stem cell transplant. This receptor was obtained from a male patient under 18 who had a stem cell transplant for acute lymphoblastic leukemia, so the T cells may come from the graft donor.

The DNA is TGTGCCACCAGTGATTTTGGGTCAGGGAATGAGCAGTTCTTC. Translated, it reads CATSDFGSGNEQFF. Rearrangement joined TRBV24-1 to TRBJ2-1; the D segment could be TRBD1, given 5 matching bases. In the germline V gene, CDR1 corresponds to KGHDR and CDR2 to SFDVKD. V and J are truncated by 1 base and 7 bases respectively, leaving an intervening sequence of 10 bases. The CDR3 measures 14 amino acids from cysteine to phenylalanine. CDR3 DNA is the only sequence kept; it has 42 bases, read in frame from the first base.